This paragraph covers one T cell receptor (beta chain) sequence. V shed 5 bases and J shed 5 bases, with 4 bases lying between them. This CDR3 is built from 11 residues. CDR1 and CDR2 from the germline V gene are SGHVS and FQNEAQ. The data originate from a study of blood T cell repertoires in COVID-19. Sequencing was performed with immunoSEQ multiplex PCR; in TCRdb, only in-frame clones are kept and a portion is missing. The sample yields about 97,000 clones, more than 85% seen once. The origin of this receptor is a man in his fifties or sixties with active or convalescent COVID-19. The material sequenced was peripheral blood. The rearrangement uses TRBV7-8 and TRBJ2-1; D gene uncertain. The CDR3 nucleotides are TGTGCCAGCAGCCCTGACAATGAGCAGTTCTTC. Translating it yields CASSPDNEQFF.